The present TCR beta chain was sequenced within a study of cytomegalovirus exposure and HLA in healthy donors. Findings of the study overall: TCR beta chains associated with HLA were, in a later analysis, more clonally expanded than equally common others.

Concerning this clone itself: Its antigen is as yet unknown.

J gave up 0 bases and V 3 bases, and 11 bases lay outside the gene matches. In germline, CDR1 is MNHNS, CDR2 SASEGT. This CDR3 comprises 18 residues. The PCR employed 60 Vbeta primers together with 13 Jbeta primers. TCRdb's copy holds only in-frame clones and misses some; the assay was immunoSEQ multiplex PCR. The sample has approximately 140,000 clones; roughly 72% are singletons. The TCR sequence derives from a woman aged 45-59 years in good health and CMV-seronegative. Sequenced: PBMCs. V gene TRBV6-1 combines with J gene TRBJ2-1, with 7 nucleotides matching TRBD2. CDR3 sequence: CASSDFPPSGSSYNEQFF. CDR3 coding DNA: TGTGCCAGCAGTGATTTTCCGCCTAGCGGCAGCTCCTACAATGAGCAGTTCTTC.